A single sample gave rise to the 24 T cell receptor beta chains below, sequenced in a study of CD8 T cells in ankylosing spondylitis. Whole-study results and caveats: Blood of patients with ankylosing spondylitis appeared to be characterized by a TCR beta motif of seven or eight highly homologous variants.

MiXCR, run by TCRdb on the 5' RACE reads, gives a single entry per CDR3 protein. The sample consists of 700,000 or so distinct CDR3 sequences, 19% of them appearing once. No antigen has been assigned to these receptors. Sequenced sample: blood, either unsorted or a sorted T cell fraction (not recorded which). Source of these receptors: a male donor with ankylosing spondylitis.

This clonotype was counted only a few times. The rearrangement links TRBV28 to TRBJ1-5; no reliable D call. The germline CDR1 and CDR2 sequences are MDHEN and SYDVKM. The length of the CDR3 is 16 residues. V was clipped by 2 bases and J by 7 bases, with 18 bases between them. The CDR3 DNA follows: TGTGCCAGCAGTTTAAAAAAAGGGTCTTACGGGCAGCCCCAGCATTTT. Translating gives CASSLKKGSYGQPQHF.

In its sample, this clonotype was seen a few times. J is TRBJ1-1 and V is TRBV5-1, with TRBD1 as a possible D gene (5 bases). The CDR3 runs to 18 residues. With 5 bases removed from V and 1 base from J, the gap between germline ends came to 24 bases. Germline V gives CDR1 SGHRS, CDR2 YFSETQ. The CDR3 nucleotides read TGCGCCAGCAGTAATGGGCTTCGGGGGAGAGTATCGAACACTGAAGCTTTCTTT. Amino acid sequence: CASSNGLRGRVSNTEAFF.

In this sample, this clonotype turned up a few times. The rearrangement joins TRBV4-1 to TRBJ1-1; the D gene is possibly TRBD1 (6 bases). CDR3 length equals 15 residues. The germline V and J ends were trimmed by 0 bases and 11 bases, with 19 bases remaining between them. Germline V gene lookup returns CDR1 MGHRA and CDR2 YSYEKL. The CDR3 DNA reads TGCGCCAGCAGCCAAGAGGCCACAGGGAATTTTGGGGCTTTCTTT. It yields the protein CASSQEATGNFGAFF.

The chain carries TRBV5-1 and TRBJ2-7; 13 nucleotides agree with TRBD2. The CDR3 consists of 16 residues. J gave up 0 bases and V 3 bases, and 3 bases lay outside the gene matches. The germline CDR1 and CDR2 sequences are SGHRS and YFSETQ. The CDR3 DNA reads TGCGCCAGCAGCTGGGGACTAGCGGGGCTCTCCTACGAGCAGTACTTC. Protein sequence: CASSWGLAGLSYEQYF.

V usage is TRBV3-1 and J usage is TRBJ2-4; D might be TRBD1 (5 bases). The CDR3 extends over 14 amino acids. The germline V gene encodes CDR1 LGHDT and CDR2 YNNKEL (reference sequence). V was clipped by 6 bases and J by 7 bases, with 16 bases between them. The CDR3 protein is CASSGQGSGNIQYF. The CDR3 region has the DNA TGTGCCAGCAGTGGGCAGGGTTCTGGGAACATTCAGTACTTC.

The table lists this clonotype with a few counts. The gene calls are TRBV20-1 and TRBJ2-7; D unresolved. V was clipped by 0 bases and J by 5 bases, with 23 bases between them. The CDR3 is 17 residues long. Germline lookup yields CDR1 DFQATT and CDR2 SNEGSKA (reference sequence). CDR3 in amino acids: CSARDSQAASTWDEQYF. The CDR3 DNA reads as TGCAGTGCTAGAGATTCCCAGGCGGCCAGCACGTGGGACGAGCAGTACTTC.

The V call is TRBV12-3 or TRBV12-4, the J call TRBJ1-5; D perhaps matches TRBD1 (5 bases). The CDR3 is 13 amino acids. V was shortened by 4 bases and J by 5 bases, with 9 bases between the two germline ends. CDR3 region: CASSSEQDQPQHF. The CDR3 DNA reads as TGTGCCAGCAGTTCAGAACAGGATCAGCCCCAGCATTTT.

This clonotype was seen a few times. The chain uses TRBV24-1 and TRBJ2-1; D gene ambiguous. V was cut by 3 bases and J by 2 bases, with 10 bases left in between. The CDR3 is 15 amino acids. Germline CDR1 KGHDR, CDR2 SFDVKD. CDR3 in amino acids: CATSDKGGAYNEQFF. The CDR3 DNA follows: TGTGCCACCAGTGATAAGGGTGGGGCCTACAATGAGCAGTTCTTC.

A few counts support this clonotype. CDR3 residues: CASSAGRINQPQHF. The DNA for the CDR3 is TGTGCCAGCAGTGCCGGTCGGATCAATCAGCCCCAGCATTTT. This sequence joins TRBV6-1 and TRBJ1-5; D remains unclear. The CDR3 is 14 residues long. The V and J ends lost 4 bases and 3 bases respectively, with 10 bases between them. Germline CDR1 is MNHNS and CDR2 is SASEGT.

V is TRBV11-2 and J is TRBJ2-4; TRBD2 matches 11 bases. The CDR3 is 18 amino acids. CDR1 and CDR2 (germline): SGHAT, FQNNGV. The junction had 10 bases not matched to a gene; V was cut back by 5 bases and J by 1 base. The CDR3 loop is CASSGGSGGVGAKNIQYF. CDR3 DNA sequence: TGTGCCAGCAGCGGGGGTAGCGGGGGGGTTGGGGCCAAAAACATTCAGTACTTC.

This clonotype was found many times. The chain links TRBV29-1 to TRBJ2-5; 7 bases match TRBD2. The CDR3 length is 13 residues. V lost 5 bases and J lost 3; bases outside the gene matches: 6. Germline CDR1 SQVTM, CDR2 ANQGSEA. The CDR3 DNA reads as TGCAGCGTTCGAGCGGGGAAGGAAGAGACCCAGTACTTC. This codes for CSVRAGKEETQYF.

This clonotype was recorded a few times. The chain is built from TRBV5-1 and TRBJ2-1, with TRBD1 as a possible D gene (6 bases). The germline CDR1 and CDR2 sequences are SGHRS and YFSETQ. V lost 4 bases to trimming and J lost 6 bases, with 20 bases between them. This CDR3 spans 16 amino acids. CDR3 sequence: CASSRSTGTTVNEQFF. As DNA, the CDR3 is TGCGCCAGCAGCAGATCCACCGGGACAACCGTCAATGAGCAGTTCTTC.

This clonotype has ten or more counts. The rearrangement links TRBV29-1 to TRBJ2-1; 9 bases align to TRBD1. The CDR3 spans 14 residues. Per the germline V gene, CDR1 is SQVTM and CDR2 is ANQGSEA. Trimming removed 7 bases from V and 5 bases from J; junction bases left unmatched: 9. In DNA, the CDR3 is TGCAGCGCCCAGGGACAGGGTGGGCACAATGAGCAGTTCTTC. This sequence encodes CSAQGQGGHNEQFF.

A single count supports this clonotype. The chain employs TRBV20-1 and TRBJ1-1; D call uncertain. The germline gives CDR1 DFQATT, CDR2 SNEGSKA (reference sequence). V lost 3 bases and J 5 bases, leaving 16 bases between the germline ends. This CDR3 has 14 amino acids. DNA of the CDR3: TGCAGTGCTAGGGACGCTACTATCTCAACTGAAGCTTTCTTT. Its protein product is CSARDATISTEAFF.

The chain links TRBV6-5 to TRBJ1-6; D may be TRBD1 (5 bases). Germline V gives CDR1 MNHEY, CDR2 SVGAGI. The CDR3 is 17 amino acids. The germline V and J ends were trimmed by 2 bases and 0 bases, with 11 bases remaining between them. The CDR3 reads CASSYMAGSSYNSPLHF. The CDR3 DNA sequence: TGTGCCAGCAGTTACATGGCAGGGAGCTCCTATAATTCACCCCTCCACTTT.

The chain is built from TRBV7-8 and TRBJ2-1, with D possibly matching TRBD2 (5 bases). Trimming pared 1 base from V and 9 bases from J, leaving 13 bases between. Germline V gives CDR1 SGHVS, CDR2 FQNEAQ. The CDR3 is 14 residues long. CDR3 sequence: CASSLGGSGAEQFF. CDR3 in DNA: TGTGCCAGCAGCTTAGGAGGGAGTGGAGCTGAGCAGTTCTTC.

This clonotype was detected only a few times. The chain is built from TRBV15 and TRBJ1-5, with unresolved D. V was clipped by 0 bases and J by 3 bases, with 6 bases between them. Germline V lookup: CDR1 LNHNV, CDR2 YYDKDF (reference sequence). This CDR3 spans 14 amino acids. The CDR3 here is CATSREGYNQPQHF. The CDR3 nucleotides are TGTGCCACCAGCAGAGAGGGTTACAATCAGCCCCAGCATTTT.

This clonotype was picked up many times. The V and J genes are TRBV5-1 and TRBJ2-1; no definite D call. V lost 4 bases, J lost 0 bases, and 8 bases lay in between. Germline CDR1 and CDR2: SGHRS and YFSETQ. The CDR3 spans 14 residues. CDR3 loop: CASSQDSSYNEQFF. As DNA, the CDR3 is TGCGCCAGCAGCCAGGATAGCTCCTACAATGAGCAGTTCTTC.

This clonotype was detected a few times. The rearrangement joins TRBV7-7 to TRBJ2-1; 7 nucleotides agree with TRBD2. From germline, CDR1 is SSHAT and CDR2 FNYEAQ (reference sequence). The CDR3 contains 14 residues. J was trimmed by 7 bases and V by 4 bases; bases with no gene match: 7. The CDR3 is CASSSGLPENEQFF. The CDR3 nucleotides are TGTGCCAGCAGCTCGGGACTACCCGAAAATGAGCAGTTCTTC.

The J gene is TRBJ2-5, the V gene TRBV20-1; D not resolved. V shed 3 bases and J shed 0 bases, with 17 bases lying between them. Germline-derived CDR1 and CDR2 are DFQATT and SNEGSKA (reference sequence). This CDR3 has 16 residues. CDR3 sequence: CSASPPRDGNQETQYF. The CDR3 DNA sequence: TGCAGTGCTAGCCCCCCCCGAGACGGAAACCAAGAGACCCAGTACTTC.

With regard to this clonotype: The junction shows a germline mismatch at one end, possibly a read error. The V call is TRBV9, the J call TRBJ1-1, with D possibly matching TRBD1 (5 bases). The CDR3 covers 14 residues. The V gene's germline CDR1 is SGDLS and CDR2 YYNGEE. CDR3 DNA sequence: TGTGCCAGCAGCATAGGGACGGGGAACTCTGAAGCTTTCTTT. It codes for CASSIGTGNSEAFF.

This clonotype was seen a handful of times. This chain uses TRBV6-2 or TRBV6-3 with TRBJ2-1; 11 bases match TRBD2. Unmatched junction bases numbered 12, after V lost 8 bases and J lost 6 bases. CDR3 length: 16 amino acids. Germline V lookup: CDR1 MNHEY, CDR2 SVGEGT. CDR3 DNA: TGTGCCAGCGCGGGGGTAGCGGGAGGGCCTGTCAATGAGCAGTTCTTC. Protein sequence: CASAGVAGGPVNEQFF.

The rearrangement links TRBV28 to TRBJ2-5; the match to TRBD1 covers 8 bases. The trim removed 5 bases at V and 5 bases at J, leaving 4 bases unmatched. CDR1 and CDR2 from the germline V gene are MDHEN and SYDVKM. There are 13 residues in the CDR3. CDR3 DNA sequence: TGTGCCAGCAGTAGGAACAGGGGGGAGACCCAGTACTTC. This translates into CASSRNRGETQYF.

This clonotype showed up just a few times. V and J are TRBV12-3 or TRBV12-4 and TRBJ2-7, with D perhaps given as TRBD1 or TRBD2 (5 bases each). Trimming took 7 bases from V and 7 from J, leaving 20 bases between them. The CDR3 is made up of 14 amino acids. In nucleotides, the CDR3 is TGTGCCAGCACCAAAGACGGGACCTTGGGGGAGCAGTACTTC. Its protein is CASTKDGTLGEQYF.